Many counts were recorded for the clone carrying this T cell receptor (beta chain). The antigen is undetermined. Germline V gene lookup returns CDR1 SGHNT and CDR2 YYREEE (reference sequence). The CDR3 sequence is 15 residues long. J was trimmed by 4 bases and V by 5 bases; bases with no gene match: 7. The beta constant-region primer was an equimolar mix of two oligonucleotides covering TRBC1 and TRBC2. Nested alpha and beta constant-region primers with the SP2 primer drove four PCR rounds on ligated cDNA. A single record per CDR3 protein comes from TCRdb applying MiXCR to the UMI-ligation and nested PCR reads. The table includes over 65,000 distinct CDR3 sequences, 9% detected once. The sample originates from a study of naive and memory T cell subsets. Study-level points and caveats: Over 85% of naive TCR sequences appeared only once, unlike memory subsets. Diversity fell and Gini index rose from naive through CM, EM, EMRA.

This rearrangement joins TRBV5-4 to TRBJ2-3; 10 positions match TRBD2. Sequenced material: naive CD8+ T cells from blood. The origin of this receptor is a human donor in good health. CDR3 sequence (DNA): TGTGCCAGCAGTTTAGTCCTAGCGGGAGCAGATACGCAGTATTTT. This gives the protein CASSLVLAGADTQYF.